The rows below give T cell receptor beta chains drawn from one sample of a study of blood T cell repertoires in COVID-19. Sequenced by immunoSEQ multiplex PCR; TCRdb stores in-frame clones only, minus some. The sample consists of about 4,600 clones, around nine tenths of them appearing once. Sequencing was done on a sample of peripheral blood. The receptors here all came from a woman older than 75 with acute or convalescent COVID-19. Both conserved end residues are part of each CDR3. Each record gives: J gene, D gene, V gene, clone size, CDR3 DNA, CDR3 protein. The D gene is left open where the match is weak. Expanded clones get a size class; other rows say once, few or many, or leave the size out.

j_call: TRBJ2-3
d_call: -
v_call: TRBV27
clone_size: -
cdr3_nt: TGTGCCAGCAGTAGGACTAGCACAGATACGCAGTATTTT
cdr3_aa: CASSRTSTDTQYF

j_call: TRBJ1-3
d_call: TRBD1
v_call: TRBV12-3/TRBV12-4
clone_size: few
cdr3_nt: TGTGCCAGCAGGGGGACAGGGGGAAACACCATATATTTT
cdr3_aa: CASRGTGGNTIYF

j_call: TRBJ2-7
d_call: TRBD2
v_call: TRBV15
clone_size: -
cdr3_nt: TGTGCCACCAGCGCCTTGGCTAGCGGCCTCTACGAGCAGTACTTC
cdr3_aa: CATSALASGLYEQYF

j_call: TRBJ1-1
d_call: TRBD1
v_call: TRBV5-1
clone_size: -
cdr3_nt: TGCGCCAGCAGCCAACCGTACAGGGGGAAGAACACTGAAGCTTTCTTT
cdr3_aa: CASSQPYRGKNTEAFF

j_call: TRBJ1-2
d_call: TRBD1
v_call: TRBV15
clone_size: -
cdr3_nt: TGTGCCACCAGCGGCTGGACAGGGGGTACAGCTAACTATGGCTACACCTTC
cdr3_aa: CATSGWTGGTANYGYTF

j_call: TRBJ1-2
d_call: -
v_call: TRBV19
clone_size: -
cdr3_nt: TGTGCCAGTAGTAGAAACATACAGGGCCCTACCGGTGGCTACACCTTC
cdr3_aa: CASSRNIQGPTGGYTF

j_call: TRBJ1-1
d_call: TRBD1
v_call: TRBV29-1
clone_size: -
cdr3_nt: TGCAGCGTTCCGGGACAGGGAAGATCGGGCGACACTGAAGCTTTCTTT
cdr3_aa: CSVPGQGRSGDTEAFF

j_call: TRBJ2-1
d_call: -
v_call: TRBV7-3
clone_size: -
cdr3_nt: TGTGCCAGCAGCTTAGGGCCCTGGGATGAGCAGTTCTTC
cdr3_aa: CASSLGPWDEQFF

j_call: TRBJ1-1
d_call: TRBD1
v_call: TRBV5-4
clone_size: -
cdr3_nt: TGTGCCAGCAGCCCCGACAGGGTTCGTACTGAAGCTTTCTTT
cdr3_aa: CASSPDRVRTEAFF

j_call: TRBJ1-4
d_call: TRBD1
v_call: TRBV24-1
clone_size: -
cdr3_nt: TGTGCCACCACCGGGACAGGAGAGATTGCAACTAATGAAAAACTGTTTTTT
cdr3_aa: CATTGTGEIATNEKLFF

j_call: TRBJ2-1
d_call: TRBD1
v_call: TRBV27
clone_size: -
cdr3_nt: TGTGCCAGCAGTTGGGGGACGGGACAGGGCTACAATGAGCAGTTCTTC
cdr3_aa: CASSWGTGQGYNEQFF

j_call: TRBJ2-3
d_call: TRBD2
v_call: TRBV28
clone_size: -
cdr3_nt: TGTGCCAGCAATCCTAGCGGGGGGGACACAGATACGCAGTATTTT
cdr3_aa: CASNPSGGDTDTQYF

j_call: TRBJ1-5
d_call: -
v_call: TRBV6-5
clone_size: -
cdr3_nt: TGTGCCAGCAGTTATTACAGGGCTACTAATCAGCCCCAGCATTTT
cdr3_aa: CASSYYRATNQPQHF

j_call: TRBJ2-6
d_call: -
v_call: TRBV2
clone_size: -
cdr3_nt: TGTGCCACCCAACAGGGTTACTCTGGGGCCAACGTCCTGACTTTC
cdr3_aa: CATQQGYSGANVLTF

j_call: TRBJ1-1
d_call: TRBD1
v_call: TRBV11-2
clone_size: -
cdr3_nt: TGTGCCAGCAGCTCAATCAGGGGGCGGGGCACTGAAGCTTTCTTT
cdr3_aa: CASSSIRGRGTEAFF

j_call: TRBJ1-1
d_call: -
v_call: TRBV28
clone_size: -
cdr3_nt: TGTGCCAGCAGTTTGGAGCGGGGAGGGCACACTGAAGCTTTCTTT
cdr3_aa: CASSLERGGHTEAFF